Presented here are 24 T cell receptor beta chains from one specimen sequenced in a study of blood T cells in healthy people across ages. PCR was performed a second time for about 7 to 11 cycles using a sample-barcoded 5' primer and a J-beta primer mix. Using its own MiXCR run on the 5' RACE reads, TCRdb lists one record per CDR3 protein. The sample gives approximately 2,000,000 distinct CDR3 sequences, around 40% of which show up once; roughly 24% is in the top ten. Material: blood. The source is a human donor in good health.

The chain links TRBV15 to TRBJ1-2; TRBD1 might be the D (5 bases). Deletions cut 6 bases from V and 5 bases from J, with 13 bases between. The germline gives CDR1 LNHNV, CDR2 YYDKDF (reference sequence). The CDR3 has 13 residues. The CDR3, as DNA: TGTGCCACCAGAAGCACGACAGCTTATGGCTACACCTTC. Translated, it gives CATRSTTAYGYTF.

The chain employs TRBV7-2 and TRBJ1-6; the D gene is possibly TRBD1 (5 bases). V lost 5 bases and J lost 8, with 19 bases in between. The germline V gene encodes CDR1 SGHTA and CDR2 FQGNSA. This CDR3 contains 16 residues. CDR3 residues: CASSGHGAGQYSPLHF. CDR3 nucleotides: TGTGCCAGCAGCGGACACGGGGCAGGCCAATATTCACCCCTCCACTTT. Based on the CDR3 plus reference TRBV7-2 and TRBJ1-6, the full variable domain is GAGVSQSPSNKVTEKGKDVELRCDPISGHTALYWYRQSLGQGLEFLIYFQGNSAPDKSGLPSDRFSAERTGGSVSTLTIQRTQQEDSAVYLCASSGHGAGQYSPLHFGNGTRLTVT.

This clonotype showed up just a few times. The CDR3 is CASSLDRGTRTDTQYF. Here the CDR3 DNA reads TGTGCCAGCAGCCTAGACAGGGGGACCCGCACAGATACGCAGTATTTT. The V and J genes are TRBV7-2 and TRBJ2-3; 9 nucleotides agree with TRBD1. V dropped 5 bases and J dropped 1; count of bases not matched to a gene: 7. CDR1 SGHTA and CDR2 FQGNSA come from the germline V gene. This CDR3 contains 16 residues. The whole variable domain, filled in from reference TRBV7-2 and TRBJ2-3, reads GAGVSQSPSNKVTEKGKDVELRCDPISGHTALYWYRQSLGQGLEFLIYFQGNSAPDKSGLPSDRFSAERTGGSVSTLTIQRTQQEDSAVYLCASSLDRGTRTDTQYFGPGTRLTVL.

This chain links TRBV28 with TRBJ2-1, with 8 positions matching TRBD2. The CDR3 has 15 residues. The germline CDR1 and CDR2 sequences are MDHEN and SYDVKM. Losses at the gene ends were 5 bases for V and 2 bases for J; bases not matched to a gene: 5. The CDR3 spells CASSGSGAAYNEQFF. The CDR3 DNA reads TGTGCCAGCAGTGGTAGCGGGGCTGCCTACAATGAGCAGTTCTTC.

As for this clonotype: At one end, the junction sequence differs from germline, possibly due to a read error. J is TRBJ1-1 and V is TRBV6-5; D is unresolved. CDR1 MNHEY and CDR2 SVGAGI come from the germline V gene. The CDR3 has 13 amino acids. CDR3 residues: CASSLTLKTEAFF. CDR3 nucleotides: TGTGCCAGCAGCTTGACACTGAAAACTGAAGCTTTCTTT.

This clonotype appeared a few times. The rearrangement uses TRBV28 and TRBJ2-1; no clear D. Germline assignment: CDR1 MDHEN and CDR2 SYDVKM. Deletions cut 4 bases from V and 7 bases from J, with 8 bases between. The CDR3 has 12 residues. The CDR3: CASSWGKNEQFF. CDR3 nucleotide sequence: TGTGCCAGCAGTTGGGGTAAGAATGAGCAGTTCTTC.

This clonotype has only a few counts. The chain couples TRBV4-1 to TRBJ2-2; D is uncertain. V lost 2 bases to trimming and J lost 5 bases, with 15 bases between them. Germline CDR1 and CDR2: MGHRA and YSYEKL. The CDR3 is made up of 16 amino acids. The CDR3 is CASSQPGNSPTGELFF. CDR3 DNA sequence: TGCGCCAGCAGCCAACCTGGGAACAGCCCAACCGGGGAGCTGTTTTTT.

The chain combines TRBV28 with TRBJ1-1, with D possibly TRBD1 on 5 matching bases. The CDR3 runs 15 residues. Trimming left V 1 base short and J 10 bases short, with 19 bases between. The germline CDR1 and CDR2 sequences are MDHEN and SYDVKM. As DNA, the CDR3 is TGTGCCAGCAGTTTATCATCCGGGGCTGGAGTGAGAGCTTTCTTT. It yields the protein CASSLSSGAGVRAFF.

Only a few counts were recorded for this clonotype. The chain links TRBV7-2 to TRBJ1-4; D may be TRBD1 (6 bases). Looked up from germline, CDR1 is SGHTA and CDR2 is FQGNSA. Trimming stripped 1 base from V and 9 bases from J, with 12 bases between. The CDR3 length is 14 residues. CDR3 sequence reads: CASSLGQEDQKLFF. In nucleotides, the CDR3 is TGTGCCAGCAGCTTAGGACAGGAGGACCAAAAACTGTTTTTT.

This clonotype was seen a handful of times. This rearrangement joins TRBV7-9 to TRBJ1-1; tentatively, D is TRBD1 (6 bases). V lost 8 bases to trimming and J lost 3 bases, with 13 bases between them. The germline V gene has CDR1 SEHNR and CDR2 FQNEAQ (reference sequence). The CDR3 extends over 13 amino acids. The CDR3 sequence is CASGKGTYTEAFF. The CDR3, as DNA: TGTGCCAGCGGCAAAGGGACATACACTGAAGCTTTCTTT. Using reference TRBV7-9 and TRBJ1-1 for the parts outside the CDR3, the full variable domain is DTGVSQNPRHKITKRGQNVTFRCDPISEHNRLYWYRQTLGQGPEFLTYFQNEAQLEKSRLLSDRFSAERPKGSFSTLEIQRTEQGDSAMYLCASGKGTYTEAFFGQGTRLTVV.

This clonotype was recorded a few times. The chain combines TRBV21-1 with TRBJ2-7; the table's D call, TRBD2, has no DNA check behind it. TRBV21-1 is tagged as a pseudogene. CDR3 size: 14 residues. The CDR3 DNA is TGTGCCAGCAGTTCGGGACTAAACTTCTACGAGCAGGACTTC. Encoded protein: CASSSGLNFYEQDF.

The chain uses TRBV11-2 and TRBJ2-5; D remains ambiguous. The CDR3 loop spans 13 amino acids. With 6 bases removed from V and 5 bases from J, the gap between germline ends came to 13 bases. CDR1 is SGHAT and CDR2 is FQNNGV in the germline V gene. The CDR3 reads CASRLLESETQYF. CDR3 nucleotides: TGTGCCAGCAGACTCTTAGAGTCGGAGACCCAGTACTTC.

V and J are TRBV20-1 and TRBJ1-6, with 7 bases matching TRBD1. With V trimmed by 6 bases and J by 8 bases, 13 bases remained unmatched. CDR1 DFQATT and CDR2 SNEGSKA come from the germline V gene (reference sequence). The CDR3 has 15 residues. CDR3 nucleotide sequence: TGCAGTGCCCTAGACAGGGAAGACCCATATTCACCCCTCCACTTT. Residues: CSALDREDPYSPLHF.

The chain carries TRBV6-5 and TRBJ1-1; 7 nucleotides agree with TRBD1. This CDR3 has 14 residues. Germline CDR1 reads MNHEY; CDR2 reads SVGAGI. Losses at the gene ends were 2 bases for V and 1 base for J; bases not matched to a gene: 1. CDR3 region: CASSYRQGNTEAFF. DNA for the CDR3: TGTGCCAGCAGTTACCGACAGGGGAACACTGAAGCTTTCTTT.

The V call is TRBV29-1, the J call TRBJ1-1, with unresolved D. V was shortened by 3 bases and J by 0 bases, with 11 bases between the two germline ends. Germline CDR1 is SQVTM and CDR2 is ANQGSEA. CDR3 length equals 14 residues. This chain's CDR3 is CSVDPQELNTEAFF. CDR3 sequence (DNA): TGCAGCGTTGATCCGCAGGAACTGAACACTGAAGCTTTCTTT. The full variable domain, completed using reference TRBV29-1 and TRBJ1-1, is SAVISQKPSRDICQRGTSLTIQCQVDSQVTMMFWYRQQPGQSLTLIATANQGSEATYESGFVIDKFPISRPNLTFSTLTVSNMSPEDSSIYLCSVDPQELNTEAFFGQGTRLTVV.

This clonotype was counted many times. CDR3 DNA: TGTGCCAGCAGTTACGGGTACACTGAAGCTTTCTTT. It specifies CASSYGYTEAFF. The chain employs TRBV6-2 or TRBV6-3 and TRBJ1-1; D is unresolved. V was trimmed by 2 bases and J by 3 bases, leaving 4 bases between them. The CDR3 sequence is 12 residues long. The germline gives CDR1 MNHEY, CDR2 SVGEGT.

The CDR3 protein is CASRVLAGDETQYF. CDR3 DNA sequence: TGTGCCAGCAGGGTTCTAGCGGGGGATGAGACCCAGTACTTC. This sequence joins TRBV27 and TRBJ2-5, with 10 bases matching TRBD2. Germline V gives CDR1 MNHEY, CDR2 SMNVEV (reference sequence). After removal of 6 bases from V and 5 bases from J, the junction contained 6 bases not matched to a gene. This CDR3 contains 14 residues.

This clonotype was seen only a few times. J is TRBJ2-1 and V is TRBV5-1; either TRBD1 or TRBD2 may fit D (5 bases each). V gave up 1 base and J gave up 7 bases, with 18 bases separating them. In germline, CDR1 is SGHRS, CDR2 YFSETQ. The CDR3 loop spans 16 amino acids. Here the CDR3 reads CASSLRDLTSRNEQFF. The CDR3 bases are TGCGCCAGCAGCTTGCGGGACCTAACATCCCGGAATGAGCAGTTCTTC.

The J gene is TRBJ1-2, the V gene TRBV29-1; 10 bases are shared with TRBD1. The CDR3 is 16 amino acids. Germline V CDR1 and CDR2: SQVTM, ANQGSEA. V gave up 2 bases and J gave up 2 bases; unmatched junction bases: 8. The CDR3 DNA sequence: TGCAGCGTTGAAAGGACAGGGGGGTTTATGAACTATGGCTACACCTTC. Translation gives CSVERTGGFMNYGYTF.

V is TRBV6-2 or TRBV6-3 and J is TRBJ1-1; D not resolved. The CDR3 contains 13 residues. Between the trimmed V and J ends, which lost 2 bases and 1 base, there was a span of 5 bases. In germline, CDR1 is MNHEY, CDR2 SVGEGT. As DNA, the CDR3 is TGTGCCAGCAGTTACGACCAGAACACTGAAGCTTTCTTT. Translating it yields CASSYDQNTEAFF.

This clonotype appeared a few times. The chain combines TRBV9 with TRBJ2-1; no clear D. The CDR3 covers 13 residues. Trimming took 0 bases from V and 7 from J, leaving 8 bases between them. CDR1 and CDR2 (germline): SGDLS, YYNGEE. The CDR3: CASSVAKENEQFF. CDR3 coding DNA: TGTGCCAGCAGCGTAGCTAAGGAGAATGAGCAGTTCTTC.

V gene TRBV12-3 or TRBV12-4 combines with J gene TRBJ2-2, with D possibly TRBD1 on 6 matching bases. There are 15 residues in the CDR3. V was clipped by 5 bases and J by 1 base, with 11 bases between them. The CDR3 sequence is CASSQGTRNTGELFF. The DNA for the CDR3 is TGTGCCAGCAGTCAGGGGACCCGGAACACCGGGGAGCTGTTTTTT.

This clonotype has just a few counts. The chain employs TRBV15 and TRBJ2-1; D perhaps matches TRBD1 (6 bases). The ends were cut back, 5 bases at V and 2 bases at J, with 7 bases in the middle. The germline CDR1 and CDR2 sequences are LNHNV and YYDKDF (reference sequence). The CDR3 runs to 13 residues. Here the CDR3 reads CATSGQTYNEQFF. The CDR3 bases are TGTGCCACCAGCGGACAGACCTACAATGAGCAGTTCTTC. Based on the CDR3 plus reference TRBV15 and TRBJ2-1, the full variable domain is DAMVIQNPRYQVTQFGKPVTLSCSQTLNHNVMYWYQQKSSQAPKLLFHYYDKDFNNEADTPDNFQSRRPNTSFCFLDIRSPGLGDTAMYLCATSGQTYNEQFFGPGTRLTVL.

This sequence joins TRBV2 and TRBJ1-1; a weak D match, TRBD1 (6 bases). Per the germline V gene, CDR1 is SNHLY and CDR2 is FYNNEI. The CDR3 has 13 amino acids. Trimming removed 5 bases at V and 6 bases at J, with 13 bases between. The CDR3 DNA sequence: TGTGCCAGCAGTACCCAGGGGCCCGCTGAAGCTTTCTTT. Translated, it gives CASSTQGPAEAFF.